Listed here is a single T cell receptor (beta chain). This sample was taken from a study of control samples from healthy donors and cancer patients. Assay used: immunoSEQ multiplex PCR; TCRdb lists only in-frame clones, some missing. Among approximately 130,000 clones listed, 80% to 90% were seen once. Trimming pared 6 bases from V and 6 bases from J, leaving 12 bases between. This CDR3 has 13 amino acids. Germline CDR1 MNHNY, CDR2 SVGAGI (reference sequence). The source of this sequence is a man aged 55 to 70 in good health. Sequences were obtained from blood. The chain carries TRBV6-6 and TRBJ2-4, with a possible D match to TRBD2 (5 bases). CDR3 protein: CASRWEMGNIQYF. Here the CDR3 DNA reads TGTGCCAGCAGGTGGGAGATGGGAAACATTCAGTACTTC.